Below are 8 T cell receptor beta chains sequenced from a single sample in a study of blood T cell repertoires in COVID-19. Clones were sequenced by immunoSEQ multiplex PCR, and TCRdb holds only the in-frame ones, with some missing. Here the sample spans 55,000 to 75,000 clones, about 80% being singletons. Material for sequencing was peripheral blood. The receptors shown here come from a human donor in a cohort sampled during active COVID-19.

The CDR3 loop reads CAISGTGASTDTQYF. CDR3 DNA: TGTGCCATCAGCGGGACAGGGGCTAGCACAGATACGCAGTATTTT. This chain uses TRBV10-3 with TRBJ2-3; TRBD1 aligns across 10 bases. Germline CDR1 reads ENHRY; CDR2 reads SYGVKD. The V gene end was trimmed by 6 bases and the J gene end by 0 bases; junction bases not matched to a gene: 3. This CDR3 is 15 amino acids long.

The chain links TRBV5-1 to TRBJ1-6, with 9 bases matching TRBD1. The J segment lost 13 bases and the V segment lost 0 bases, leaving 8 bases of the junction unmatched. This CDR3 is built from 15 residues. The germline V gene has CDR1 SGHRS and CDR2 YFSETQ. The CDR3 reads CASSLDGQGLDPLHF. The CDR3, as DNA: TGCGCCAGCAGCTTGGATGGACAGGGGTTGGACCCCCTCCACTTT.

Details on this clone: Sequence at one end of the junction differs from germline and may be a read error. This chain uses TRBV28 with TRBJ1-5; TRBD1 matches at 12 bases. CDR3 length: 16 residues. Germline assignment: CDR1 MDHEN and CDR2 SYDVKM. As DNA, the CDR3 is TGTGCCAGCAGTCGTCCCGGGACAGGGGGCAAACAGCCCCAGCATTTT. Protein sequence: CASSRPGTGGKQPQHF.

The rearrangement links TRBV6-5 to TRBJ1-1; the D gene is possibly TRBD1 (5 bases). Trimming removed 5 bases from V and 1 base from J, with 11 bases in between. CDR3 size: 14 residues. Germline V lookup: CDR1 MNHEY, CDR2 SVGAGI. CDR3 sequence: CASSTTDKNTEAFF. The CDR3 DNA reads as TGTGCCAGCAGTACGACAGACAAGAACACTGAAGCTTTCTTT.

The chain recombines TRBV10-1 with TRBJ2-2; tentatively, D is TRBD2 (5 bases). CDR3 size: 15 residues. With 2 bases removed from V and 0 bases from J, the gap between germline ends came to 7 bases. Germline V gives CDR1 WNHNN, CDR2 SYGVQD (reference sequence). The CDR3 DNA follows: TGCGCCAGCAGTGAGGGTAGCGCGAACACCGGGGAGCTGTTTTTT. It codes for CASSEGSANTGELFF.

This rearrangement joins TRBV7-8 to TRBJ2-2; no clear D. From germline, CDR1 is SGHVS and CDR2 FQNEAQ. V lost 4 bases, J lost 1 base, and 7 bases lay in between. The CDR3 has 14 amino acids. The CDR3 region has the DNA TGTGCCAGCAGCTCCTCTATGAACACCGGGGAGCTGTTTTTT. This encodes CASSSSMNTGELFF.

The chain is built from TRBV11-2 and TRBJ2-5; no definite D call. Trimming cost V 0 bases and J 5 bases, with 4 bases left between them. The CDR3 length is 12 residues. Germline CDR1 is SGHAT and CDR2 is FQNNGV. In DNA, the CDR3 is TGTGCCAGCAGCTTAGATATTGAGACCCAGTACTTC. It yields the protein CASSLDIETQYF.

This rearrangement joins TRBV6-5 to TRBJ1-3; D perhaps matches TRBD1 (5 bases). This CDR3 contains 15 residues. The V end was cut by 7 bases, the J end by 0 bases, with 13 bases between. Germline values: CDR1 MNHEY, CDR2 SVGAGI. The CDR3: CASTYTQDSGNTIYF. CDR3 sequence (DNA): TGTGCCAGCACCTACACACAGGACTCTGGAAACACCATATATTTT.